Listed below are T cell receptor beta chains from one sample, sequenced in a study of regulatory T cells in long-lasting Graves disease. TCRdb re-called the multiplex PCR reads with MiXCR, one entry per CDR3 protein. Of approximately 400,000 distinct CDR3 sequences in the sample, 12% are singletons; the top ten hold about 20%. The sample also formed part of further work on T cells in Graves' hyperthyroidism and ophthalmopathy.

This specimen was peripheral blood mononuclear cells (PBMCs), taken at new diagnosis, from a patient treated with antithyroid drugs. These TCRs come from a woman aged 18-29 years with Graves disease. CDR3s leave out the opening cysteine and the closing phenylalanine or tryptophan.

TRBV7-6 16 ASSLAGLNRGNTGELF
TRBV7-3 16 ASTPTTGFGSGANVLT
TRBV6-1 11 ASRKEWEETQY
TRBV12-3/TRBV12-4 12 ASSRESGRNTIY
TRBV28 12 AGTDPRTYTEAF
TRBV15 12 ATSRMRGVEEQY
TRBV11-2 14 ASSGGTSGHQETQY
TRBV6-1 15 ASSELQGTLAKNIQY
TRBV5-6 18 ASSWTGSSHGPFLDYGYT
TRBV28 13 ASSFTTGRQETQY
TRBV29-1 10 SVGYLARGYT
TRBV6-5 13 ASSYTRGGRNIQY
TRBV7-2 13 ASSLGTSDGETQY
TRBV28 13 ASSLGKWDQETQY
TRBV7-2 14 ASSRQGAGANYGYT
TRBV27 11 ASGLAGYNEQF
TRBV12-3/TRBV12-4 14 ASSLEGGGYDEKLF
TRBV10-3 11 AISETGEGGYT
TRBV2 11 ASGQRNTGELF
TRBV12-3/TRBV12-4 13 ASSRRDRVRLARF
TRBV20-1 12 SANRAGGYNEQF
TRBV20-1 15 SARVAGKTRNNQPQH
TRBV6-2/TRBV6-3 12 ASSHGNYPYEQY
TRBV3-1 10 ASSQVGDEAF
TRBV10-3 12 ASKGSQTHNEQF
TRBV4-1 13 ASSQRSGGTGELF
TRBV4-3 12 ASSQDYSNQPQH
TRBV29-1 12 SVVKTGMRQTQY
TRBV6-1 11 ASGEDRAYEQY
TRBV12-3/TRBV12-4 13 ASSSWGQVDNEQF
TRBV29-1 13 SVGGGLSSYNEQF
TRBV20-1 10 SARRGPDEQF
TRBV15 12 ATSHGTSGYEQY
TRBV6-2/TRBV6-3 12 ASSKPSEVETQY
TRBV7-2 13 ASSITGVSNSPLH
TRBV2 9 ASTVGVEAF
TRBV6-1 15 ASSSGRQGTTGNTIY
TRBV20-1 14 SAKMSGGGRYNEQF
TRBV20-1 12 SATSGTYTGELF
TRBV27 13 ASSHTPGQYSPLH
TRBV27 13 ASRRGTENYNEQF
TRBV6-2/TRBV6-3 17 ASGRTLVLADSSYNEQF
TRBV7-9 13 ASSSRQAINTEAF
TRBV12-3/TRBV12-4 13 ASSFLGRDVGELF
TRBV11-2 13 ASSRFIGGSYEQY
TRBV6-2/TRBV6-3 10 ASSQGAPEAF
TRBV11-1 13 ASSTGLADSNEQF
TRBV19 12 ASSIVVHNQPQH
TRBV12-3/TRBV12-4 13 ASCTLRGYTGELF
TRBV7-6 19 ASSLNPTYRQAGGVYNEQF
TRBV11-2 12 ASSLYRRLGELF
TRBV4-2 15 ASSPRLPRRGPDGYT